What follows is one TCR beta chain and its context. The antigen is unknown. A much more abundant neighbour one base away suggests this may be a read error. The data were obtained in a study of CD8+CD57+ T cells in acquired aplastic anemia. Study in general: Sorting CD4+ and CD8+ cells gave DNA averaging approximately 3 ug. Where healthy donors were concerned, CD4+ cells averaged about 10 million reads. Study-wide points: Patients and controls shared twenty-nine CD8+ CDR3 sequences. Between patients and controls, CD8+ Simpson's diversity did not vary significantly.

The J segment lost 10 bases and the V segment lost 5 bases, leaving 16 bases of the junction unmatched. CDR1 is SGHTA and CDR2 is FQGNSA in the germline V gene. The CDR3 consists of 16 residues. Genomic DNA, the template, was used for profiling of the TCR beta VDJ and CDR3. One entry per CDR3 protein results from TCRdb running MiXCR on the reads. The sample has around 400,000 distinct CDR3 sequences; 65% to 80% are singletons. This TCR derives from a human donor in good health, serving as a control. The chain recombines TRBV7-2 with TRBJ1-4, with 7 positions matching TRBD1. The source material was sorted CD4+, CD8+, or CD8+CD57+ T cells (not recorded which) from PBMCs. CDR3 region: CASSLVSTGTTGKLFF. DNA of the CDR3: TGTGCCAGCAGCCTGGTTTCGACAGGGACTACTGGAAAACTGTTTTTT.